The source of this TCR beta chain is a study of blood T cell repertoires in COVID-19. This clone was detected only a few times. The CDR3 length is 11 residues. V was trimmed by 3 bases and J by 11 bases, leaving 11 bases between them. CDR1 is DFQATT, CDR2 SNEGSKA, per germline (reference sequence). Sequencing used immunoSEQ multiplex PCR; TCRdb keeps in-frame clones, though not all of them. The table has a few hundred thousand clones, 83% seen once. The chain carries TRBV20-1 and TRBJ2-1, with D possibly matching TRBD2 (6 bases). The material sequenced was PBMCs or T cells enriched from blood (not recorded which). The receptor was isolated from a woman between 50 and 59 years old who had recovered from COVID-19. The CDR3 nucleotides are TGCAGTGCTAGGTTGGGACTTCAGCAGTTCTTC. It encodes CSARLGLQQFF.